Listed below are T cell receptor beta chains from one sample, sequenced in a study of long-term antiretroviral therapy in people with HIV. Method: immunoSEQ multiplex PCR; TCRdb's copy keeps in-frame clones and lacks some. The sample lists 20,000 to 25,000 clones, approximately 83% occurring once. Sequenced material: unsorted PBMCs, taken 1.2 years after starting antiretroviral therapy. The receptors come from a woman in her 40s with HIV. The CDR3 runs from the conserved cysteine through the conserved F or W. Each record gives: clone size, D gene, J gene, V gene, CDR3 protein, CDR3 DNA. D genes are given only for firm matches. The size field is filled for only some rows; it gives once, few, many or a size class.

abundance: once
d_gene: TRBD2
j_gene: TRBJ2-2
v_gene: TRBV4-3
CDR3aa: CASSPSTSGGNTGELFF
CDR3nt: TGCGCCAGCAGCCCCTCTACTAGCGGAGGGAACACCGGGGAGCTGTTTTTT

abundance: -
d_gene: -
j_gene: TRBJ1-5
v_gene: TRBV6-1
CDR3aa: CASSDGQPQHF
CDR3nt: TGTGCCAGCAGTGACGGCCAGCCCCAGCATTTT

abundance: -
d_gene: -
j_gene: TRBJ2-1
v_gene: TRBV28
CDR3aa: CAITETGFIGEIF
CDR3nt: TGTGCCATTACGGAGACAGGTTTTATTGGTGAGATCTTC

abundance: -
d_gene: TRBD1
j_gene: TRBJ2-2
v_gene: TRBV15
CDR3aa: CATSRTTGDANTGELFF
CDR3nt: TGTGCCACCAGCAGAACCACAGGGGACGCGAACACCGGGGAGCTGTTTTTT

abundance: -
d_gene: TRBD2
j_gene: TRBJ2-1
v_gene: TRBV28
CDR3aa: CASSPLAGGPYNEQFF
CDR3nt: TGTGCCAGCAGCCCACTAGCGGGAGGACCCTACAATGAGCAGTTCTTC

abundance: -
d_gene: -
j_gene: TRBJ1-1
v_gene: TRBV6-5
CDR3aa: CASSIRQLNTEAFF
CDR3nt: TGTGCCAGCAGTATCCGACAATTGAACACTGAAGCTTTCTTT

abundance: -
d_gene: TRBD2
j_gene: TRBJ2-1
v_gene: TRBV5-4
CDR3aa: CASSLVTSGFEEQFF
CDR3nt: TGTGCCAGCAGCTTGGTTACTAGCGGTTTCGAGGAGCAGTTCTTC

abundance: once
d_gene: -
j_gene: TRBJ2-2
v_gene: TRBV6-6
CDR3aa: CASSYSGQMAGELFF
CDR3nt: TGTGCCAGCAGTTACTCCGGACAGATGGCCGGGGAGCTGTTTTTT

abundance: -
d_gene: TRBD2
j_gene: TRBJ2-5
v_gene: TRBV11-3
CDR3aa: CASSLWGGSQETQYF
CDR3nt: TGTGCCAGCAGCTTATGGGGCGGGAGCCAAGAGACCCAGTACTTC

abundance: -
d_gene: -
j_gene: TRBJ1-2
v_gene: TRBV5-6
CDR3aa: CASSLGLGTVYGYTF
CDR3nt: TGTGCCAGCAGCTTAGGGTTAGGAACCGTCTATGGCTACACCTTC

abundance: -
d_gene: -
j_gene: TRBJ1-2
v_gene: TRBV4-1
CDR3aa: CASSQVRQDLGYTF
CDR3nt: TGCGCCAGCAGCCAAGTTAGACAGGACCTTGGCTACACCTTC

abundance: medium-sized
d_gene: -
j_gene: TRBJ1-4
v_gene: TRBV28
CDR3aa: CASSLGGQEKLFF
CDR3nt: TGTGCCAGCAGTTTAGGCGGACAGGAAAAACTGTTTTTT

abundance: -
d_gene: -
j_gene: TRBJ2-2
v_gene: TRBV5-1
CDR3aa: CASSVGHNTGELFF
CDR3nt: TGCGCCAGCAGCGTGGGACATAACACCGGGGAGCTGTTTTTT

abundance: -
d_gene: TRBD2
j_gene: TRBJ2-1
v_gene: TRBV6-5
CDR3aa: CASSRTSGWNEQFF
CDR3nt: TGTGCCAGCAGCAGGACTAGCGGGTGGAATGAGCAGTTCTTC

abundance: -
d_gene: TRBD2
j_gene: TRBJ2-7
v_gene: TRBV18
CDR3aa: CASSPGTSGNYEQYF
CDR3nt: TGTGCCAGCTCACCGGGGACTAGCGGGAACTACGAGCAGTACTTC

abundance: -
d_gene: TRBD1
j_gene: TRBJ1-5
v_gene: TRBV28
CDR3aa: CASRTGIDRQPQHF
CDR3nt: TGTGCCAGCAGGACAGGGATTGATAGACAGCCCCAGCATTTT

abundance: -
d_gene: TRBD1
j_gene: TRBJ2-5
v_gene: TRBV7-9
CDR3aa: CASRWTGSGETQYF
CDR3nt: TGTGCCAGCAGATGGACAGGTTCCGGGGAGACCCAGTACTTC

abundance: -
d_gene: -
j_gene: TRBJ2-3
v_gene: TRBV6-1
CDR3aa: CVSWHRDSTDTQYF
CDR3nt: TGTGTCTCGTGGCACAGGGATTCGACAGATACGCAGTATTTT

abundance: few
d_gene: -
j_gene: TRBJ2-7
v_gene: TRBV15
CDR3aa: CATSRDLGYEQYF
CDR3nt: TGTGCCACCAGCAGAGATCTTGGGTACGAGCAGTACTTC

abundance: -
d_gene: TRBD2
j_gene: TRBJ2-3
v_gene: TRBV12-5
CDR3aa: CASGPGLSGRGEDTQYF
CDR3nt: TGTGCTAGTGGCCCCGGACTCAGCGGGAGAGGAGAAGATACGCAGTATTTT

abundance: -
d_gene: -
j_gene: TRBJ1-1
v_gene: TRBV18
CDR3aa: CASSPPQGNTEAFF
CDR3nt: TGTGCCAGCTCACCACCGCAGGGAAACACTGAAGCTTTCTTT

abundance: -
d_gene: -
j_gene: TRBJ2-1
v_gene: TRBV10-3
CDR3aa: CAISESQADLYNEQFF
CDR3nt: TGTGCCATCAGTGAGTCCCAAGCAGACCTCTACAATGAGCAGTTCTTC